Presented here are 10 T cell receptor beta chains from one specimen sequenced in a study of blood T cell repertoires in COVID-19. TCRdb keeps only in-frame clones here, not all; method: immunoSEQ multiplex PCR. The sample records 180,000 or so clones, approximately 85% being singletons. The sample was peripheral blood. Receptors originate from a woman of 80 years or more with acute or convalescent COVID-19.

The rearrangement uses TRBV15 and TRBJ2-1; 10 bases match TRBD2. Germline lookup yields CDR1 LNHNV and CDR2 YYDKDF (reference sequence). V shed 0 bases, J shed 5 bases, and the junction held 7 bases outside the gene matches. CDR3 length equals 17 residues. The CDR3 DNA reads TGTGCCACCAGCAGAGATGGGTGGCTAGCGGGAGACAATGAGCAGTTCTTC. This sequence encodes CATSRDGWLAGDNEQFF.

The chain combines TRBV15 with TRBJ2-7, with 9 bases fitting TRBD2. CDR1 is LNHNV, CDR2 YYDKDF, per germline (reference sequence). The length of the CDR3 is 15 residues. V was pared by 0 bases and J by 0 bases, with 0 bases of the junction left unmatched. The DNA for the CDR3 is TGTGCCACCAGCAGAGAGCGGGAGGGCTCCTACGAGCAGTACTTC. It translates to CATSREREGSYEQYF. Drawing the rest from reference TRBV15 and TRBJ2-7, the complete variable domain is DAMVIQNPRYQVTQFGKPVTLSCSQTLNHNVMYWYQQKSSQAPKLLFHYYDKDFNNEADTPDNFQSRRPNTSFCFLDIRSPGLGDTAMYLCATSREREGSYEQYFGPGTRLTVT.

Written as DNA, the CDR3 is TGTGCCAGCACCCGTGACGCGGGGCCCTCTGAAGCTTTCTTT. Its translation is CASTRDAGPSEAFF. The genes are TRBV6-5 and TRBJ1-1; possible D gene TRBD1, 5 bases. Germline CDR1 reads MNHEY; CDR2 reads SVGAGI. The CDR3 length is 14 residues. Trimming cost V 7 bases and J 6 bases, with 18 bases left between them.

The chain couples TRBV2 to TRBJ1-5; 8 bases map to TRBD1. Germline trimming cut 10 bases from V and 7 bases from J; bases unmatched to any gene: 12. The germline CDR1 and CDR2 sequences are SNHLY and FYNNEI. The CDR3 totals 14 residues. The CDR3 DNA reads as TGTGCCACCGGACAGGGCTCGGGCGGGCAGCCCCAGCATTTT. Translated: CATGQGSGGQPQHF.

As DNA, the CDR3 is TGTGCCAGCTCCGGGACAGATAATTCACCCCTCCACTTT. Amino acids: CASSGTDNSPLHF. V is TRBV12-3 or TRBV12-4 and J is TRBJ1-6; TRBD1 aligns across 7 bases. Trimming at V came to 8 bases and at J to 5 bases, leaving 3 bases not matched to a gene. This CDR3 is 13 amino acids long.

The chain recombines TRBV7-9 with TRBJ1-2; a weak D match, TRBD1 (5 bases). V shed 4 bases and J shed 2 bases, with 14 bases lying between them. From germline, CDR1 is SEHNR and CDR2 FQNEAQ (reference sequence). The CDR3 sequence is 15 residues long. Written as DNA, the CDR3 is TGTGCCAGCAGCTCGAGGACACTTTCAAACTATGGCTACACCTTC. It yields the protein CASSSRTLSNYGYTF.

CDR3 in amino acids: CASSRLTVNTEAFF. CDR3 nucleotide sequence: TGTGCCAGCAGCCGATTGACAGTGAACACTGAAGCTTTCTTT. V is TRBV7-9 and J is TRBJ1-1; possible D gene TRBD1, 5 bases. Trimming shortened V by 5 bases and J by 0 bases, and 10 bases separated the two germline ends. The V gene's germline CDR1 is SEHNR and CDR2 FQNEAQ (reference sequence). The CDR3 length is 14 residues.

The V gene is TRBV5-8, the J gene TRBJ2-7; 10 bases agree with TRBD1. The germline gives CDR1 SGHTS, CDR2 YDEGEE. Trimming removed 4 bases from V and 2 bases from J; junction bases left unmatched: 6. This CDR3 spans 15 amino acids. The CDR3 is CASSLRQGATYEQYF. The CDR3 nucleotides read TGTGCCAGCAGCCTACGACAGGGGGCTACCTACGAGCAGTACTTC.

The chain has TRBV5-1 and TRBJ2-5, with a tentative D call TRBD1 (6 bases). Germline V gene lookup returns CDR1 SGHRS and CDR2 YFSETQ. The V and J ends lost 4 bases and 1 base respectively, with 8 bases between them. The CDR3 has 13 amino acids. The CDR3 reads CASSTTGQETQYF. The DNA for the CDR3 is TGCGCCAGCAGCACGACAGGCCAAGAGACCCAGTACTTC.

This clone appeared a single time. The V gene is TRBV7-9, the J gene TRBJ2-5, with D possibly TRBD1 on 6 matching bases. V shed 3 bases and J shed 1 base, with 12 bases lying between them. The CDR3 covers 15 residues. CDR1 and CDR2 from the germline V gene are SEHNR and FQNEAQ (reference sequence). CDR3: CASSLDTGRQETQYF. CDR3 coding DNA: TGTGCCAGCAGCTTGGACACAGGGCGCCAAGAGACCCAGTACTTC.